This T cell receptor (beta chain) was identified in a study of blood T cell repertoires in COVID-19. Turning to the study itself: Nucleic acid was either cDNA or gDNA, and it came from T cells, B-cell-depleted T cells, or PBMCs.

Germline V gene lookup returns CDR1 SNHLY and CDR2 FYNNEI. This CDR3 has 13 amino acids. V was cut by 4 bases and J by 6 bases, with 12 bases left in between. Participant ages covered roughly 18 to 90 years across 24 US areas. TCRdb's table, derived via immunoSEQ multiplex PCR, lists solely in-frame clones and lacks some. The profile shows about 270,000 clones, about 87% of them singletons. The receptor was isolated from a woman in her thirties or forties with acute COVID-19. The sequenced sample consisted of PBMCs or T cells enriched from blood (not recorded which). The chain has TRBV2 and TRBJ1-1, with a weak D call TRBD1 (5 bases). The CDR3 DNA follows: TGTGCCAGCAGTGTACAGGAAGGCGCTGAAGCTTTCTTT. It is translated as CASSVQEGAEAFF.